This passage covers 9 T cell receptor beta chains from one sample sequenced in a study of T-cell memory formation after mild COVID-19 (dated by TCRdb to the early 2020s). The library was made by 5' RACE. TCRdb names Illumina NovaSeq 6000 as the instrument used. The public reads were quality trimmed at Q25 with fastp and then assembled into clones with MiXCR by TCRdb, keeping productive beta chains. Every distinct CDR3 protein forms one entry, paired with its most common genes and DNA. This sample is represented by hundreds of thousands of distinct CDR3 sequences; about a fifth of them were singletons. The ten largest make up 7.5% to 9.5% of the sample. The specimen was PBMCs or a T cell subset sorted from them (not recorded which). The receptors were gathered from an adult woman who had mild COVID-19 (a few samples of this study predate the infection). The sample titles of this study are shuffled in the database, so cell type and time point are left out; the donor was told from shared clones.

This clonotype was picked up a small number of times. The chain links TRBV7-8 to TRBJ2-1; either TRBD1 or TRBD2 may fit D (5 bases each). Between the trimmed V and J ends, which lost 4 bases and 5 bases, there was a span of 18 bases. The CDR3 is 16 amino acids. Germline V gene lookup returns CDR1 SGHVS and CDR2 FQNEAQ. The CDR3 DNA sequence: TGTGCCAGCAGCTCGGCAGGCCGGGACCCCAACAATGAGCAGTTCTTC. Protein: CASSSAGRDPNNEQFF.

This sequence joins TRBV7-8 and TRBJ1-1; unclear D gene. The V gene lost 3 bases and the J gene lost 5 bases, with 10 bases spanning the gap. The germline V gene encodes CDR1 SGHVS and CDR2 FQNEAQ. The CDR3 is 13 amino acids. The CDR3 sequence is CASSLGVETEAFF. DNA of the CDR3: TGTGCCAGCAGCTTGGGTGTGGAAACTGAAGCTTTCTTT.

The chain links TRBV24-1 to TRBJ2-1; tentatively, D is TRBD1 (5 bases). Trimming left V 4 bases short and J 7 bases short, with 7 bases between. Per the germline V gene, CDR1 is KGHDR and CDR2 is SFDVKD. The CDR3 contains 12 residues. The DNA for the CDR3 is TGTGCCACCAGTGAATCAGGGAATGAGCAGTTCTTC. This encodes CATSESGNEQFF.

This chain links TRBV10-3 with TRBJ1-2; D is undetermined. Trimming pared 2 bases from V and 2 bases from J, leaving 12 bases between. Looked up from germline, CDR1 is ENHRY and CDR2 is SYGVKD. This CDR3 is 15 amino acids long. CDR3 in DNA: TGTGCCATCAGTGAGCCCCAGCACCCGAACTATGGCTACACCTTC. This encodes CAISEPQHPNYGYTF.

This clonotype was detected only a few times. V usage is TRBV24-1 and J usage is TRBJ2-3; D remains unclear. The CDR3 is 13 residues long. In germline, CDR1 is KGHDR, CDR2 SFDVKD. The V end lost 7 bases, the J end lost 0 bases, and 7 bases lay between the germline ends. The CDR3 DNA reads TGTGCCACCAGAGAATCTAGCACAGATACGCAGTATTTT. This encodes CATRESSTDTQYF.

The CDR3 sequence: CASMRARGAKNIQYF. Here the CDR3 DNA reads TGTGCCAGCATGCGGGCCCGAGGAGCCAAAAACATTCAGTACTTC. V usage is TRBV6-2 or TRBV6-3 and J usage is TRBJ2-4, with D tentatively TRBD2 (5 bases). The germline CDR1 and CDR2 sequences are MNHEY and SVGEGT. The V gene lost 7 bases and the J gene lost 0 bases, with 13 bases spanning the gap. This CDR3 contains 15 residues.

This clonotype has just one count. The J gene is TRBJ1-4, the V gene TRBV6-2 or TRBV6-3, with 9 positions matching TRBD1. With V trimmed by 2 bases and J by 3 bases, 10 bases remained unmatched. The germline V gene has CDR1 MNHEY and CDR2 SVGEGT. The CDR3 contains 18 residues. The CDR3 bases are TGTGCCAGCAGTTACGACGGGACAGGGTCGTGGGCTAATGAAAAACTGTTTTTT. Residues: CASSYDGTGSWANEKLFF.

This clonotype was observed many times. V gene TRBV12-3 or TRBV12-4 combines with J gene TRBJ1-4; possible D gene TRBD1, 6 bases. The CDR3 loop spans 13 amino acids. The V end lost 6 bases, the J end lost 7 bases, and 12 bases lay between the germline ends. CDR3 bases: TGTGCCAGCAGGGGGGACAACCTTGAAAAACTGTTTTTT. This translates into CASRGDNLEKLFF.

This clonotype was observed a single time. The V and J genes are TRBV6-5 and TRBJ1-1; the match to TRBD1 covers 7 bases. Germline lookup yields CDR1 MNHEY and CDR2 SVGAGI. The CDR3 runs 14 residues. J gave up 4 bases and V 2 bases, and 4 bases lay outside the gene matches. CDR3 amino acids: CASSYERGRTEAFF. In nucleotides, the CDR3 is TGTGCCAGCAGTTACGAGAGGGGGCGCACTGAAGCTTTCTTT.